A single sample gave rise to the 32 T cell receptor beta chains below, sequenced in a study of cytomegalovirus exposure and HLA in healthy donors. Both 60 Vbeta primers and 13 Jbeta primers went into the PCR. TCRdb's copy holds only in-frame clones and misses some; the assay was immunoSEQ multiplex PCR. The sample has 60,000 to 70,000 clones, around 82% seen once; the top ten hold 7% to 8%. Material for sequencing was PBMCs. The receptors come from a man younger than 30 in good health and CMV-seropositive.

V and J are TRBV5-6 and TRBJ1-2; a possible D gene is TRBD1 (6 bases). V lost 2 bases and J lost 4, with 15 bases in between. This CDR3 region has 15 residues. Germline V gives CDR1 SGHDT, CDR2 YYEEEE. CDR3 sequence (DNA): TGTGCCAGCAGCTTTGGCCAGGGGACCCCCTATGGCTACACCTTC. Its protein is CASSFGQGTPYGYTF.

This rearrangement joins TRBV4-2 to TRBJ2-5; maybe TRBD2 (5 bases). With 0 bases removed from V and 1 base from J, the gap between germline ends came to 12 bases. The CDR3 runs to 16 residues. Germline V lookup: CDR1 LGHNA, CDR2 YNFKEQ. Here the CDR3 reads CASSQDPSAAQETQYF. CDR3 bases: TGTGCCAGCAGCCAAGATCCTTCAGCGGCCCAAGAGACCCAGTACTTC.

This sequence joins TRBV30 and TRBJ2-5; the D is unclear. The J call may be faulty, since TRBJ2-7 better matches the DNA end. Germline CDR1 reads GTSNPN; CDR2 reads SVGIG (reference sequence). The CDR3 spans 11 residues. In DNA form, the CDR3 reads TGTGCCTGGCGGTCTTCCTACGAGCAGTACTTC. It codes for CAWRSSYEQYF.

This clone turned up a few times. The V call is TRBV6-6, the J call TRBJ2-2, with no clear D. This CDR3 has 13 amino acids. Germline V gene data show CDR1 as MNHNY and CDR2 as SVGAGI (reference sequence). V was cut by 7 bases and J by 9 bases, with 15 bases left in between. The CDR3 is CASNNPSERELFF. In nucleotides, the CDR3 is TGTGCCAGCAATAACCCCTCGGAGAGGGAGCTGTTTTTT.

This clone has a handful of counts. The V call is TRBV7-9, the J call TRBJ1-1; D perhaps matches TRBD1 (5 bases). CDR1 SEHNR and CDR2 FQNEAQ come from the germline V gene (reference sequence). The CDR3 length is 11 residues. V was shortened by 5 bases and J by 7 bases, with 8 bases between the two germline ends. The CDR3 sequence: CASSLDSEAFF. The CDR3 DNA follows: TGTGCCAGCAGCCTTGACAGTGAAGCTTTCTTT.

The count of this clone is one. J is TRBJ2-5 and V is TRBV5-1; 7 positions agree with TRBD2. Trimming took 6 bases from V and 2 from J; bases not matched to a gene: 10. The CDR3 has 15 amino acids. CDR1 is SGHRS and CDR2 is YFSETQ in the germline V gene. DNA of the CDR3: TGCGCCAGCACCTCTCTGGCGGGGGAACAAGAGACCCAGTACTTC. It codes for CASTSLAGEQETQYF.

The chain carries TRBV11-3 and TRBJ2-3; tentatively, D is TRBD2 (7 bases). Germline-derived CDR1 and CDR2 are SGHNT and YENEEA. V gave up 2 bases and J gave up 5 bases, with 17 bases separating them. CDR3 length: 16 residues. CDR3 coding DNA: TGTGCCAGCAGCTTAAATGGGGCGGGGGCGGAAGATACGCAGTATTTT. It yields the protein CASSLNGAGAEDTQYF.

This clone appeared once. The J gene is TRBJ1-5, the V gene TRBV21-1; TRBD1, the table's D call, was not compared with the DNA. TRBV21-1 counts as a pseudogene. The CDR3 is made up of 16 amino acids. This chain's CDR3 is CASSKKPGHRNQPQHF. In DNA form, the CDR3 reads TGTGCCAGCAGCAAAAAGCCTGGACACCGCAATCAGCCCCAGCATTTT.

This clone showed up just a few times. One end of the junction is discordant with germline, which a read error may explain. The chain employs TRBV7-7 and TRBJ2-1, with unresolved D. CDR3 length: 13 residues. Germline lookup yields CDR1 SSHAT and CDR2 FNYEAQ (reference sequence). The CDR3 protein is CASSLARDNEQFF. DNA of the CDR3: TGTGCTAGCAGCTTAGCACGAGACAATGAGCAGTTCTTC.

This rearrangement joins TRBV15 to TRBJ1-4; 7 bases align to TRBD1. Losses at the gene ends were 4 bases for V and 2 bases for J; bases not matched to a gene: 4. The CDR3 is 15 amino acids. Germline values: CDR1 LNHNV, CDR2 YYDKDF (reference sequence). The CDR3 DNA is TGTGCCACCAGCACCCAGACAGGGACTAATGAAAAACTGTTTTTT. Protein product: CATSTQTGTNEKLFF.

The chain joins TRBV10-1 to TRBJ2-7; D is undetermined. Per the germline V gene, CDR1 is WNHNN and CDR2 is SYGVQD (reference sequence). The CDR3 is made up of 16 amino acids. V lost 4 bases to trimming and J lost 4 bases, with 20 bases between them. The CDR3 reads CASSARSALTQYEQYF. The CDR3 DNA sequence: TGCGCCAGCAGTGCTAGGTCGGCCTTAACTCAATACGAGCAGTACTTC.

The chain has TRBV30 and TRBJ1-5; D remains ambiguous. The CDR3 is made up of 14 amino acids. The V gene's germline CDR1 is GTSNPN and CDR2 SVGIG (reference sequence). The V gene lost 0 bases and the J gene lost 5 bases, with 11 bases spanning the gap. The CDR3 DNA sequence: TGTGCCTGGAGTGTACGGTTAGGAGATCAGCCCCAGCATTTT. Protein: CAWSVRLGDQPQHF.

The chain carries TRBV27 and TRBJ1-1, with TRBD1 matching over 7 bases. Germline assignment: CDR1 MNHEY and CDR2 SMNVEV (reference sequence). The CDR3 is 14 amino acids. The junction had 2 bases not matched to a gene; V was cut back by 2 bases and J by 2 bases. CDR3 protein: CASSLNRGNTEAFF. The CDR3 coding sequence is TGTGCCAGCAGTTTAAACAGGGGAAACACTGAAGCTTTCTTT.

The CDR3 sequence is CAISEYGTSSYEQYF. The DNA of the CDR3 is TGTGCCATCAGTGAGTACGGGACATCCTCCTACGAGCAGTACTTC. The chain is built from TRBV10-3 and TRBJ2-7; TRBD1 is a possible D gene (6 bases). Germline V CDR1 and CDR2: ENHRY, SYGVKD. The CDR3 length is 15 residues. V shed 1 base and J shed 0 bases, with 10 bases lying between them.

This clone was counted only a few times. J is TRBJ1-1 and V is TRBV28; the D is unclear. In germline, CDR1 is MDHEN, CDR2 SYDVKM. V was pared by 6 bases and J by 1 base, with 6 bases between. This CDR3 has 12 amino acids. CDR3 coding DNA: TGTGCCAGCAGCCCGTGGAACACTGAAGCTTTCTTT. Protein sequence: CASSPWNTEAFF.

The genes are TRBV2 and TRBJ1-1, with D tentatively TRBD1 (6 bases). Trimming removed 7 bases at V and 5 bases at J, with 17 bases between. The germline CDR1 and CDR2 sequences are SNHLY and FYNNEI. CDR3 length: 14 amino acids. CDR3 residues: CASTLTGSRTEAFF. The CDR3, as DNA: TGTGCCAGCACCTTGACAGGTTCCCGGACTGAAGCTTTCTTT.

The CDR3 DNA follows: TGTGCCTGGAGAGCCGGGACAGTTAACTATGGCTACACCTTC. Its protein product is CAWRAGTVNYGYTF. The chain uses TRBV30 and TRBJ1-2; 7 bases match TRBD1. This CDR3 spans 14 amino acids. Germline V gene sequence: CDR1 GTSNPN, CDR2 SVGIG (reference sequence). The V segment lost 3 bases and the J segment 1 base; nucleotides outside the gene matches: 5.

This clone was picked up one time. The V and J genes are TRBV28 and TRBJ2-3, with D perhaps matching TRBD1 (8 bases). Germline CDR1 is MDHEN and CDR2 is SYDVKM. Trimming shortened V by 5 bases and J by 6 bases, and 12 bases separated the two germline ends. CDR3 length: 13 amino acids. The CDR3 is CASSDRGGDTQYF. CDR3 in DNA: TGTGCCAGCAGTGACAGGGGAGGGGATACGCAGTATTTT.

The rearrangement uses TRBV29-1 and TRBJ2-7; perhaps TRBD2 as D (5 bases). The CDR3 runs 11 residues. V was cut by 3 bases and J by 5 bases, with 8 bases left in between. Germline assignment: CDR1 SQVTM and CDR2 ANQGSEA. The CDR3 spells CSVDGNHEQYF. CDR3 DNA sequence: TGCAGCGTTGACGGGAACCACGAGCAGTACTTC.

The chain links TRBV7-8 to TRBJ2-3; D is undetermined. The CDR3 is 12 residues long. CDR1 SGHVS and CDR2 FQNEAQ come from the germline V gene. V dropped 3 bases and J dropped 5 bases, with 6 bases sitting between them. The CDR3 loop is CASSFGVDTQYF. The CDR3 bases are TGTGCCAGCAGCTTCGGAGTAGATACGCAGTATTTT.

The chain joins TRBV2 to TRBJ2-6; possible D gene TRBD1, 5 bases. CDR3 size: 15 residues. Germline CDR1 is SNHLY and CDR2 is FYNNEI. The V gene lost 1 base and the J gene lost 2 bases, with 6 bases spanning the gap. The CDR3 protein is CASSEEGTGANVLTF. In nucleotides, the CDR3 is TGTGCCAGCAGTGAAGAGGGGACTGGGGCCAACGTCCTGACTTTC.

The genes are TRBV4-1 and TRBJ1-4, with 7 positions matching TRBD1. Looked up from germline, CDR1 is MGHRA and CDR2 is YSYEKL. V lost 1 base, J lost 3 bases, and 2 bases stayed unmatched. This CDR3 spans 15 amino acids. In nucleotides, the CDR3 is TGCGCCAGCAGCCAAGTAAGGGGGCCTAATGAAAAACTGTTTTTT. It is translated as CASSQVRGPNEKLFF.

In this sample, this clone turned up a few times. The chain recombines TRBV2 with TRBJ1-5; possible D gene TRBD1, 5 bases. The CDR3 length is 13 residues. The V gene's germline CDR1 is SNHLY and CDR2 FYNNEI. Trimming pared 4 bases from V and 3 bases from J, leaving 7 bases between. CDR3 nucleotides: TGTGCCAGCAGTGGACAGCTCAATCAGCCCCAGCATTTT. Protein sequence: CASSGQLNQPQHF.

This rearrangement joins TRBV30 to TRBJ1-1; 7 bases align to TRBD1. The CDR3 extends over 13 amino acids. Germline CDR1 and CDR2: GTSNPN and SVGIG (reference sequence). V trimming: 4 bases; J trimming: 6 bases; junction bases outside the gene matches: 8. This CDR3 reads CAWTTGETPEAFF. The CDR3 region has the DNA TGTGCCTGGACTACAGGGGAAACCCCTGAAGCTTTCTTT.

This chain uses TRBV7-2 with TRBJ2-4, with TRBD1 identical over 7 bases. The junction had 2 bases not matched to a gene; V was cut back by 9 bases and J by 6 bases. The CDR3 contains 11 residues. CDR1 SGHTA and CDR2 FQGNSA come from the germline V gene. The CDR3 loop reads CASRTGNIQYF. In DNA form, the CDR3 reads TGTGCCAGTCGGACAGGAAACATTCAGTACTTC.

The V and J genes are TRBV10-2 and TRBJ1-3, with D unresolved. CDR3 length equals 13 residues. Trimming pared 0 bases from V and 7 bases from J, leaving 7 bases between. Germline CDR1 and CDR2: WSHSY and SAAADI. CDR3 residues: CASSESPSNTIYF. CDR3 nucleotide sequence: TGCGCCAGCAGTGAGTCACCGAGCAACACCATATATTTT.

The rearrangement uses TRBV6-5 and TRBJ1-5; D may be TRBD1 (6 bases). This CDR3 has 15 residues. V was cut by 7 bases and J by 2 bases, with 15 bases left in between. Germline V gene data show CDR1 as MNHEY and CDR2 as SVGAGI. Written as DNA, the CDR3 is TGTGCCAGCACCAAAACAGGGACGGGCAATCAGCCCCAGCATTTT. As protein: CASTKTGTGNQPQHF.

This chain uses TRBV28 with TRBJ1-5; maybe TRBD1 (5 bases). Germline V gives CDR1 MDHEN, CDR2 SYDVKM. The CDR3 is made up of 14 amino acids. V was clipped by 7 bases and J by 3 bases, with 13 bases between them. This CDR3 is CASTRAGVNQPQHF. The CDR3 DNA reads TGTGCCAGCACTCGGGCGGGGGTCAATCAGCCCCAGCATTTT.

This clone is a singleton in its sample. This chain uses TRBV6-9 with TRBJ2-7; 7 nucleotides match TRBD2. V lost 7 bases and J lost 5; bases outside the gene matches: 5. The CDR3 consists of 12 residues. Germline CDR1 and CDR2: MNHGY and SVAAGI. CDR3 sequence reads: CASTLGGNEQYF. The CDR3 nucleotides are TGTGCCAGCACCCTGGGAGGGAACGAGCAGTACTTC.

This chain connects TRBV4-2 to TRBJ2-7, with 7 nucleotides matching TRBD1. Trimming took 3 bases from V and 1 from J; bases not matched to a gene: 21. This CDR3 contains 20 residues. Germline V gene sequence: CDR1 LGHNA, CDR2 YNFKEQ. The CDR3 DNA sequence: TGTGCCAGCAGCCAGGTACACCAGGGGGTTAGCGTGAACCCTTCCTACGAGCAGTACTTC. Its translation: CASSQVHQGVSVNPSYEQYF.

The CDR3 protein is CASSFEGGNQPQHF. The DNA for the CDR3 is TGTGCCAGCAGCTTCGAGGGCGGGAATCAGCCCCAGCATTTT. The chain carries TRBV7-9 and TRBJ1-5; D is unclear. The V end was cut by 3 bases, the J end by 4 bases, with 10 bases between. This CDR3 spans 14 amino acids. Germline CDR1 and CDR2: SEHNR and FQNEAQ (reference sequence).

The V and J genes are TRBV10-3 and TRBJ2-7, with D possibly being TRBD2 (7 bases). The V end lost 2 bases, the J end lost 6 bases, and 14 bases lay between the germline ends. This CDR3 has 14 amino acids. Germline V lookup: CDR1 ENHRY, CDR2 SYGVKD. The CDR3 here is CAISEGGASGEQYF. The CDR3 nucleotides read TGTGCCATCAGTGAGGGGGGGGCATCTGGCGAGCAGTACTTC.